The rows below give T cell receptor beta chains drawn from one sample of a study of synovial regulatory T cells in juvenile arthritis. The assay was immunoSEQ multiplex PCR, and TCRdb's table has in-frame clones only and misses some. The sample table sets out roughly 9,600 clones. The sequenced sample consisted of Treg cells from blood. The receptors originated from a donor aged 2-30 years with juvenile idiopathic arthritis. The CDR3 runs from the conserved cysteine through the conserved F or W. For some rows the clone size is stated as once, few or many, or as a class when expanded; others skip it.

>TRBJ2-1|NA|TRBV5-1
CASSYDYGNEQFF
>TRBJ1-1|NA|TRBV2
CASSEIRGYTEAFF
>TRBJ1-1|NA|TRBV6-4
CASSETGGSTEAFF
>TRBJ1-1|NA|TRBV25-1
CASQGQLNTEAFF
>TRBJ1-1|medium-sized|TRBV10-3
CAISPPGNTEAFF
>TRBJ1-5|NA|TRBV15
CATSSTRGLGQPQHF
>TRBJ2-5|NA|TRBV14
CASSQVDSYEQYF
>TRBJ1-1|NA|TRBV20-1
CSARRTAEAFF
>TRBJ1-2|NA|TRBV12-2
CASRPVTYGYTF
>TRBJ2-2|medium-sized|TRBV6-4
CASSESGGNAGELFF
>TRBJ1-4|NA|TRBV18
CASSGGPSEVENEKLFF
>TRBJ1-5|NA|TRBV4-3
CASSQDRQAHQPQHF
>TRBJ1-1|NA|TRBV5-6
CASSHPGNTEAFF
>TRBJ2-7|NA|TRBV6-5
CASSLSLGYEQYF
>TRBJ1-1|NA|TRBV29-1
CSVYHSSNTEAFF
>TRBJ2-5|NA|TRBV6-1
CAIRSGQEETQYF
>TRBJ1-2|NA|TRBV4-3
CASSQDVEMGYGYTF